A single sample gave rise to the 25 T cell receptor beta chains below, sequenced in a study of cytomegalovirus exposure and HLA in healthy donors. PCR primers comprised 60 Vbeta and 13 Jbeta primers. Sequenced by immunoSEQ multiplex PCR; TCRdb stores in-frame clones only, minus some. This sample has some 150,000 clones; approximately 80% occur once, and the top ten carry about 4.8%. The sample was PBMCs. All receptors derive from a man aged 25-45 years in good health and CMV-seronegative.

The V call is TRBV6-9, the J call TRBJ2-2; D is perhaps TRBD2 (7 bases). Germline CDR1 and CDR2: MNHGY and SVAAGI. The CDR3 loop spans 13 amino acids. V gave up 11 bases and J gave up 5 bases, with 15 bases separating them. Written as DNA, the CDR3 is TGTGCCCCTTTGAAGGGGGGGACCGGGGAGCTGTTTTTT. Translated, it gives CAPLKGGTGELFF.

The V call is TRBV4-1, the J call TRBJ2-2, with TRBD2 matching over 10 bases. This CDR3 is 16 amino acids long. Germline trimming cut 6 bases from V and 6 bases from J; bases unmatched to any gene: 10. Germline V gene lookup returns CDR1 MGHRA and CDR2 YSYEKL. For the CDR3, the DNA is TGCGCCAGCAGTTTGACCGGGACTAGCGATCCCGGGGAGCTGTTTTTT. This gives the protein CASSLTGTSDPGELFF.

This clone occurred once. The genes are TRBV6-7 and TRBJ2-2; 11 bases are shared with TRBD1. TRBV6-7 is identified as an open reading frame with a role that is uncertain. Trimming cost V 0 bases and J 6 bases; bases outside gene matches: 6. The CDR3 has 17 residues. Here the CDR3 DNA reads TGTGCCAGCAGTTACTCGCAGGACAGGGGGCGCCCCGGGGAGCTGTTTTTT. Translation: CASSYSQDRGRPGELFF.

The rearrangement uses TRBV27 and TRBJ1-1; unclear D gene. Germline CDR1 reads MNHEY; CDR2 reads SMNVEV (reference sequence). V dropped 6 bases and J dropped 0 bases, with 11 bases sitting between them. The CDR3 is made up of 14 amino acids. This CDR3 is CASSQIFMNTEAFF. The CDR3 DNA reads as TGTGCCAGCAGCCAGATATTCATGAACACTGAAGCTTTCTTT.

This chain joins TRBV13 and TRBJ1-4, with D possibly TRBD1 on 5 matching bases. The ends were cut back, 2 bases at V and 8 bases at J, with 9 bases in the middle. CDR1 PRHDT and CDR2 FYEKMQ come from the germline V gene (reference sequence). The CDR3 runs 13 residues. DNA for the CDR3: TGTGCCAGCAGCTTAATCGGGGGAGAAAAACTGTTTTTT. Translated, it gives CASSLIGGEKLFF.

This clone came up a few times. Mismatch with germline at one junction end may stem from a read error. This chain joins TRBV7-9 and TRBJ2-1; weak D call: TRBD2 (6 bases). Germline CDR1 and CDR2: SEHNR and FQNEAQ (reference sequence). The CDR3 is 12 amino acids. The CDR3 DNA sequence: TGTTCCAGCAGCTGGAGGGGAAATGAGCAGTTCTTC. It yields the protein CSSSWRGNEQFF.

The J gene is TRBJ2-3, the V gene TRBV11-2; maybe TRBD1 (6 bases). Germline-derived CDR1 and CDR2 are SGHAT and FQNNGV. Trimming left V 3 bases short and J 6 bases short, with 19 bases between. There are 16 residues in the CDR3. The CDR3 sequence is CASSLDITGLADTQYF. The CDR3 DNA follows: TGTGCCAGCAGCTTGGACATAACAGGGTTGGCGGATACGCAGTATTTT.

V usage is TRBV5-5 and J usage is TRBJ2-3; 7 nucleotides agree with TRBD2. With 1 base clipped from V and 8 bases from J, the junction kept 19 bases outside the gene matches. Germline CDR1 SGHKS, CDR2 YYEKEE (reference sequence). CDR3 length: 18 amino acids. CDR3 in amino acids: CASSLIPLAGAVGGTQYF. The CDR3 region has the DNA TGTGCCAGCAGCTTGATCCCCCTCGCGGGAGCTGTCGGGGGTACGCAGTATTTT.

The chain employs TRBV27 and TRBJ2-7; 7 bases line up with TRBD1. Germline V gene data show CDR1 as MNHEY and CDR2 as SMNVEV (reference sequence). The CDR3 consists of 13 residues. V gave up 5 bases and J gave up 3 bases; unmatched junction bases: 4. CDR3 region: CASSTRTGYEQYF. The CDR3 DNA follows: TGTGCCAGCAGTACTCGGACAGGCTACGAGCAGTACTTC.

V gene TRBV29-1 combines with J gene TRBJ2-3, with 13 bases identical to TRBD2. Losses at the gene ends were 0 bases for V and 2 bases for J; bases not matched to a gene: 11. Germline V gene data show CDR1 as SQVTM and CDR2 as ANQGSEA. The CDR3 length is 19 residues. DNA of the CDR3: TGCAGCGTTGAAGATCCCTCCGGACTAGCGGGGGCTTACACAGATACGCAGTATTTT. Translated: CSVEDPSGLAGAYTDTQYF.

This chain uses TRBV28 with TRBJ2-7; tentative D call: TRBD1 (6 bases). V was pared by 4 bases and J by 3 bases, with 13 bases between. The CDR3 is 14 residues long. Germline lookup yields CDR1 MDHEN and CDR2 SYDVKM. This CDR3 is CASSWPGQLYEQYF. DNA of the CDR3: TGTGCCAGCAGTTGGCCGGGACAACTCTACGAGCAGTACTTC.

The CDR3 DNA is TGTGCCAGCAGCTTATTCCCTGGGGGTGGACAGGGGGCTGATGGCTACACCTTC. Its protein is CASSLFPGGGQGADGYTF. The chain links TRBV7-6 to TRBJ1-2; 11 nucleotides align to TRBD1. J gave up 6 bases and V 2 bases, and 14 bases lay outside the gene matches. The CDR3 covers 18 residues. Germline CDR1 SGHVS, CDR2 FNYEAQ.

A note on this clone: Other DNA sequences in the sample encode the same CDR3. This chain joins TRBV9 and TRBJ1-2; D call uncertain. The V and J ends lost 0 bases and 1 base respectively, with 10 bases between them. The CDR3 has 15 amino acids. Germline-derived CDR1 and CDR2 are SGDLS and YYNGEE. CDR3 amino acids: CASSVGGGGNYGYTF. CDR3 nucleotide sequence: TGTGCCAGCAGCGTAGGAGGCGGTGGTAACTATGGCTACACCTTC.

The chain has TRBV28 and TRBJ1-1, with D tentatively TRBD1 (5 bases). The CDR3 has 13 amino acids. Per the germline V gene, CDR1 is MDHEN and CDR2 is SYDVKM. Trimming pared 7 bases from V and 0 bases from J, leaving 9 bases between. CDR3 residues: CASMTEMNTEAFF. The CDR3 DNA follows: TGTGCCAGCATGACAGAAATGAACACTGAAGCTTTCTTT. Full variable domain (remainder filled in from reference TRBV28 and TRBJ1-1): DVKVTQSSRYLVKRTGEKVFLECVQDMDHENMFWYRQDPGLGLRLIYFSYDVKMKEKGDIPEGYSVSREKKERFSLILESASTNQTSMYLCASMTEMNTEAFFGQGTRLTVV.

A single count supports this clone. The chain has TRBV7-9 and TRBJ2-1; D is possibly TRBD2 (6 bases). V was shortened by 3 bases and J by 7 bases, with 13 bases between the two germline ends. The CDR3 has 14 residues. Germline V gene sequence: CDR1 SEHNR, CDR2 FQNEAQ (reference sequence). CDR3 residues: CASSLEGAVNEQFF. In DNA form, the CDR3 reads TGTGCCAGCAGCTTGGAGGGAGCTGTGAATGAGCAGTTCTTC.

The V gene is TRBV18, the J gene TRBJ1-5; 9 bases are a match to TRBD1. V dropped 3 bases and J dropped 1; count of bases not matched to a gene: 7. Per the germline V gene, CDR1 is KGHSH and CDR2 is LQKENI. The CDR3 extends over 17 amino acids. For the CDR3, the DNA is TGTGCCAGCTCACCTACCGGGACAGGGCGAAGCAATCAGCCCCAGCATTTT. The encoded protein is CASSPTGTGRSNQPQHF.

In this sample, this clone turned up a few times. The chain joins TRBV27 to TRBJ2-3, with D possibly being TRBD2 (5 bases). Looked up from germline, CDR1 is MNHEY and CDR2 is SMNVEV (reference sequence). V lost 2 bases, J lost 2 bases, and 8 bases lay in between. There are 14 residues in the CDR3. For the CDR3, the DNA is TGTGCCAGCAGTTTAGCGGGCCTCACAGATACGCAGTATTTT. Translating gives CASSLAGLTDTQYF.

The rearrangement uses TRBV14 and TRBJ2-7, with D unresolved. CDR1 and CDR2 (germline): SGHDN, FVKESK. This CDR3 is 15 amino acids long. Deletions cut 0 bases from V and 1 base from J, with 10 bases between. The CDR3: CASSQDKRVSYEQYF. Here the CDR3 DNA reads TGTGCCAGCAGCCAAGATAAACGGGTATCCTACGAGCAGTACTTC.

The V gene is TRBV28, the J gene TRBJ2-7; TRBD1 matches at 8 bases. CDR3 length: 14 amino acids. Germline lookup yields CDR1 MDHEN and CDR2 SYDVKM. The J segment lost 2 bases and the V segment lost 8 bases, leaving 8 bases of the junction unmatched. The DNA of the CDR3 is TGTGCCAGCTTTGGACAGGGAGAGGCCTACGAGCAGTACTTC. This codes for CASFGQGEAYEQYF.

The chain has TRBV28 and TRBJ1-1; D remains ambiguous. This CDR3 comprises 14 residues. Trimming took off 6 bases at V and 5 bases at J, with 16 bases between the two ends. Germline V CDR1 and CDR2: MDHEN, SYDVKM. Written as DNA, the CDR3 is TGTGCCAGCAGCCCCCTCCGGGAAAAAACTGAAGCTTTCTTT. Translating gives CASSPLREKTEAFF.

The chain is built from TRBV27 and TRBJ2-3; 9 bases line up with TRBD2. The CDR3 is 16 amino acids. Germline V gene lookup returns CDR1 MNHEY and CDR2 SMNVEV (reference sequence). With V trimmed by 2 bases and J by 5 bases, 8 bases remained unmatched. CDR3 residues: CASSLTAGGPGDTQYF. The CDR3 region has the DNA TGTGCCAGCAGTTTAACGGCGGGGGGGCCGGGAGATACGCAGTATTTT.

The gene calls are TRBV9 and TRBJ2-1; 9 bases match TRBD2. The V gene end was trimmed by 0 bases and the J gene end by 6 bases; junction bases not matched to a gene: 7. There are 16 residues in the CDR3. Germline CDR1 reads SGDLS; CDR2 reads YYNGEE. The DNA of the CDR3 is TGTGCCAGCAGCGTAGGGGGGGGACTAGCTTTCAATGAGCAGTTCTTC. It encodes CASSVGGGLAFNEQFF.

The chain links TRBV7-2 to TRBJ2-5, with TRBD2 matching 8 bases. The CDR3 totals 15 residues. The J segment lost 4 bases and the V segment lost 5 bases, leaving 9 bases of the junction unmatched. Germline values: CDR1 SGHTA, CDR2 FQGNSA. CDR3 coding DNA: TGTGCCAGCAGCCCGGATCGGGGGGGAAGAGAGACCCAGTACTTC. Translating gives CASSPDRGGRETQYF. The variable domain in full, completed from reference TRBV7-2 and TRBJ2-5, reads GAGVSQSPSNKVTEKGKDVELRCDPISGHTALYWYRQSLGQGLEFLIYFQGNSAPDKSGLPSDRFSAERTGGSVSTLTIQRTQQEDSAVYLCASSPDRGGRETQYFGPGTRLLVL.

This chain uses TRBV7-9 with TRBJ1-2; TRBD1 is a possible D gene (5 bases). This CDR3 comprises 12 residues. Germline assignment: CDR1 SEHNR and CDR2 FQNEAQ (reference sequence). Trimming left V 3 bases short and J 3 bases short, with 5 bases between. The CDR3 coding sequence is TGTGCCAGCAGCTTGACAGACTATGGCTACACCTTC. Translating it yields CASSLTDYGYTF.

The chain uses TRBV5-5 and TRBJ2-7; 10 nucleotides agree with TRBD2. The CDR3 totals 15 residues. With V trimmed by 0 bases and J by 4 bases, 4 bases remained unmatched. Germline lookup yields CDR1 SGHKS and CDR2 YYEKEE (reference sequence). The DNA of the CDR3 is TGTGCCAGCAGCTTGGGGCTAGCGGGAGTTTACGAGCAGTACTTC. Translated: CASSLGLAGVYEQYF.